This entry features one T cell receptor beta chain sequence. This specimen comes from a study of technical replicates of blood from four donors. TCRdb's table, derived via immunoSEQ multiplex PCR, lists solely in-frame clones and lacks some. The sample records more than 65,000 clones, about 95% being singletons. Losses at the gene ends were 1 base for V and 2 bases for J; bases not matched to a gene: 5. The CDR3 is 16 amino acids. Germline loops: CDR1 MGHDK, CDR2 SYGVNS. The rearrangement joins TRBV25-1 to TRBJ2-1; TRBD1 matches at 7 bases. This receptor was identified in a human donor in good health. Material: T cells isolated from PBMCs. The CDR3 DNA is TGTGCCAGCAGTGAATTCGAACAGGGGCCCTACAATGAGCAGTTCTTC. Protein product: CASSEFEQGPYNEQFF.